This T cell receptor beta chain was found in a study of T cells after posttransplantation cyclophosphamide. V lost 8 bases, J lost 1 base, and 14 bases lay in between. Per the germline V gene, CDR1 is SQVTM and CDR2 is ANQGSEA. This CDR3 is 13 amino acids long. Sequenced by immunoSEQ multiplex PCR; TCRdb stores in-frame clones only, minus some. The repertoire holds roughly 18,000 clones, with approximately 87% as singletons. This chain joins TRBV29-1 and TRBJ1-1; D is uncertain. This receptor was taken from a man aged 25-45 years in good health and a related stem cell transplant donor. Sequences were obtained from memory CD4+ T cells sorted from blood. The CDR3 protein is CSFRWAENTEAFF. CDR3 nucleotide sequence: TGCAGCTTCCGGTGGGCCGAGAACACTGAAGCTTTCTTT.